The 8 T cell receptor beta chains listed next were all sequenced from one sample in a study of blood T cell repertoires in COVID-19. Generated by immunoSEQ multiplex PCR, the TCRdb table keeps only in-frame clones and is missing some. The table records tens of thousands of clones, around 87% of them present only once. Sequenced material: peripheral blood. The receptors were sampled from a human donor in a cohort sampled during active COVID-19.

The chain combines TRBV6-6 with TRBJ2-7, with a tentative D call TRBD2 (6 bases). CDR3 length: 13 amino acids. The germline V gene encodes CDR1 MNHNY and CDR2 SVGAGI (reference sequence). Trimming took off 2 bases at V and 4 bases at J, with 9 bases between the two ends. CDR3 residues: CASSYNLAYEQYF. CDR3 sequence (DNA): TGTGCCAGCAGTTACAATCTAGCGTACGAGCAGTACTTC.

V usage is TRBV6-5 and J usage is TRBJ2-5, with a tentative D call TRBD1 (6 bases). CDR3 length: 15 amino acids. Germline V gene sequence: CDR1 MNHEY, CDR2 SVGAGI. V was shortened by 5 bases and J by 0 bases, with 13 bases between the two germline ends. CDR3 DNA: TGTGCCAGCAGTCCGGGACACCTGAACCAAGAGACCCAGTACTTC. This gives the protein CASSPGHLNQETQYF.

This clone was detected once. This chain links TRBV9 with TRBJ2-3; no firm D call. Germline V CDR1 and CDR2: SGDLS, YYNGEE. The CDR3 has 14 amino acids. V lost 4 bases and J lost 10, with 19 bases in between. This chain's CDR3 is CASSPHLDQRPQYF. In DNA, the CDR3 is TGTGCCAGCAGCCCGCACTTAGACCAGCGACCGCAGTATTTT.

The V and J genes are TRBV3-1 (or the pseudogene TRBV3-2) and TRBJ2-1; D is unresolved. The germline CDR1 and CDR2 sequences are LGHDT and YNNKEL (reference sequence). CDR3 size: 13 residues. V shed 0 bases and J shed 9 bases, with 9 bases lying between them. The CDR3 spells CASSQDRVVEQFF. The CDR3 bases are TGTGCCAGCAGCCAAGATCGGGTGGTTGAGCAGTTCTTC.

CDR3 DNA: TGCGCCAGCAGCCAAGATATGGCAGGGAATCAGCCCCAGCATTTT. As protein: CASSQDMAGNQPQHF. The rearrangement links TRBV4-1 to TRBJ1-5; possible D gene TRBD1, 5 bases. CDR1 MGHRA and CDR2 YSYEKL come from the germline V gene. V dropped 0 bases and J dropped 4 bases, with 10 bases sitting between them. This CDR3 comprises 15 residues.

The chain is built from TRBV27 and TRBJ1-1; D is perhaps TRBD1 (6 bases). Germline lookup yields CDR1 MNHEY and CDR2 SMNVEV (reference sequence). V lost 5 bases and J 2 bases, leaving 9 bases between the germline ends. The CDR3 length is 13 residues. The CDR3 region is CASSRRGNTEAFF. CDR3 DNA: TGTGCCAGCAGTCGCAGGGGAAACACTGAAGCTTTCTTT.

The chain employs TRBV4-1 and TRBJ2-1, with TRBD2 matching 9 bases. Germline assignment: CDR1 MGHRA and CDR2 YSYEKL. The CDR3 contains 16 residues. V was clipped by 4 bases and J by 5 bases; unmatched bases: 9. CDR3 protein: CASSPSGASGDNEQFF. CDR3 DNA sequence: TGCGCCAGCAGCCCTAGTGGAGCTAGCGGGGACAATGAGCAGTTCTTC.

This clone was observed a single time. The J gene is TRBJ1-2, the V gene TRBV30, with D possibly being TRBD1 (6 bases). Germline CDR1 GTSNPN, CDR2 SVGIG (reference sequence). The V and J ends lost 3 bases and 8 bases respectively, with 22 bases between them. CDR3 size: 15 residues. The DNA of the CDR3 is TGTGCCTGGAGCCCCGCGACAGGCGGTGTAGGGGGCTACACCTTC. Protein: CAWSPATGGVGGYTF.